This T cell receptor beta chain was found in a study of metastatic and nonmetastatic thyroid tumors. Study-level background: Repertoire comparisons spanned blood and tumor or nodule tissue from malignant and benign thyroid patients.

Not a single patient had been given any form of treatment at any point before undergoing thyroid surgery. Study-wide findings and caveats: In blood and tumor, TCR beta diversity was reportedly significantly higher in malignant thyroid tumors than in benign nodules.

Details on this clone: Its antigen is as yet unknown.

TCRdb reassembled clones from the PCR reads with MiXCR. The sample has about 40,000 clones; about a sixth are singletons. CDR1 and CDR2 from the germline V gene are LGHDT and YNNKEL (reference sequence). This CDR3 has 16 amino acids. V was clipped by 4 bases and J by 3 bases, with 19 bases between them. This clonotype originated in a female donor with papillary thyroid cancer or a benign thyroid nodule (not recorded which). Some clones in this sample may be carry-over from other donors' samples. The J gene is TRBJ2-7, the V gene TRBV3-1, with D possibly TRBD1 on 6 matching bases. Specimen: blood. The CDR3 spells CASSLKARGGFYEQYF. The CDR3 DNA reads TGTGCCAGCAGCCTTAAAGCAAGAGGGGGTTTCTACGAGCAGTACTTC.